The 8 T cell receptor beta chains given below trace back to one sample, sequenced in a study of blood T cell repertoires in COVID-19 (dated by TCRdb to about 2020). Library generation was performed with the immunoSEQ multiplex PCR assay. TCRdb stores this immuneACCESS table with in-frame sequences only. Part of the clones is absent; in the studies checked, under half of the shortfall reflects unresolved V genes, and no reason is known for the rest. The sample has some 290,000 clones on record, roughly 90% of them singletons. The leading ten clones occupy around 10% of the sample. Input material: peripheral blood. All receptors derive from a woman aged 30 to 39 with COVID-19, enrolled during active disease.

The chain links TRBV9 to TRBJ2-1, with 10 bases identical to TRBD2. This CDR3 has 15 residues. The ends lost 4 bases at V and 4 bases at J; junction bases unmatched: 5. CDR1 SGDLS and CDR2 YYNGEE come from the germline V gene. CDR3 DNA sequence: TGTGCCAGCAGCCTTAGCGGGGGGTCGTACAATGAGCAGTTCTTC. It encodes CASSLSGGSYNEQFF. The whole variable domain, remainder taken from reference TRBV9 and TRBJ2-1, is DSGVTQTPKHLITATGQRVTLRCSPRSGDLSVYWYQQSLDQGLQFLIQYYNGEERAKGNILERFSAQQFPDLHSELNLSSLELGDSALYFCASSLSGGSYNEQFFGPGTRLTVL.

The chain links TRBV7-9 to TRBJ2-7, with 11 bases matching TRBD1. Per germline, CDR1 SEHNR and CDR2 FQNEAQ (reference sequence). The CDR3 contains 15 residues. Unmatched junction bases numbered 7, after V lost 3 bases and J lost 6 bases. CDR3 DNA: TGTGCCAGCAGCTTGCCCGGGACAGGGGGGTTCGAGCAGTACTTC. Its translation is CASSLPGTGGFEQYF. Based on the CDR3 plus reference TRBV7-9 and TRBJ2-7, the full variable domain is DTGVSQNPRHKITKRGQNVTFRCDPISEHNRLYWYRQTLGQGPEFLTYFQNEAQLEKSRLLSDRFSAERPKGSFSTLEIQRTEQGDSAMYLCASSLPGTGGFEQYFGPGTRLTVT.

This clone was recorded a few times. The V gene is TRBV27, the J gene TRBJ1-1; D remains unclear. V gave up 3 bases and J gave up 5 bases, with 10 bases separating them. Germline assignment: CDR1 MNHEY and CDR2 SMNVEV (reference sequence). The CDR3 is made up of 13 amino acids. CDR3 loop: CASSFFRGTEAFF. DNA of the CDR3: TGTGCCAGCAGTTTTTTCCGGGGTACTGAAGCTTTCTTT.

This sequence joins TRBV5-1 and TRBJ2-1, with 7 positions matching TRBD2. Germline values: CDR1 SGHRS, CDR2 YFSETQ. Trimming took 0 bases from V and 4 from J; bases not matched to a gene: 7. The CDR3 extends over 16 amino acids. In nucleotides, the CDR3 is TGCGCCAGCAGCTTGGTAGCTAGCGGTATGTACAATGAGCAGTTCTTC. It is translated as CASSLVASGMYNEQFF. Combining the CDR3 with reference TRBV5-1 and TRBJ2-1 gives the whole variable domain KAGVTQTPRYLIKTRGQQVTLSCSPISGHRSVSWYQQTPGQGLQFLFEYFSETQRNKGNFPGRFSGRQFSNSRSEMNVSTLELGDSALYLCASSLVASGMYNEQFFGPGTRLTVL.

This chain joins TRBV4-2 and TRBJ2-1; maybe TRBD2 (5 bases). Trimming stripped 0 bases from V and 1 base from J, with 7 bases between. The CDR3 length is 15 residues. Germline values: CDR1 LGHNA, CDR2 YNFKEQ. CDR3: CASSQESGSYNEQFF. Written as DNA, the CDR3 is TGTGCCAGCAGCCAAGAGAGCGGATCCTACAATGAGCAGTTCTTC.

This chain uses TRBV6-5 with TRBJ1-2; a possible D gene is TRBD1 (5 bases). With 6 bases removed from V and 7 bases from J, the gap between germline ends came to 9 bases. The CDR3 length is 11 residues. Germline values: CDR1 MNHEY, CDR2 SVGAGI. The CDR3: CASRQASGYTF. As DNA, the CDR3 is TGTGCCAGCAGACAGGCAAGTGGCTACACCTTC.

The chain joins TRBV7-9 to TRBJ1-6; D uncertain. The length of the CDR3 is 15 residues. V was shortened by 1 base and J by 4 bases, with 8 bases between the two germline ends. CDR1 SEHNR and CDR2 FQNEAQ come from the germline V gene (reference sequence). The CDR3 spells CASSLGGGYNSPLHF. Here the CDR3 DNA reads TGTGCCAGCAGCTTAGGGGGAGGGTATAATTCACCCCTCCACTTT.

The CDR3 nucleotides read TGTGCCAGCAGCTTAGATGGTGAGGGCTATGGCTACACCTTC. This gives the protein CASSLDGEGYGYTF. The V and J genes are TRBV7-8 and TRBJ1-2; D not resolved. This CDR3 comprises 14 residues. Germline V CDR1 and CDR2: SGHVS, FQNEAQ. Trimming shortened V by 1 base and J by 4 bases, and 10 bases separated the two germline ends.